A single sample gave rise to the 30 T cell receptor beta chains below, sequenced in a study of identical twins. TCRdb fed the 5' RACE reads into MiXCR, producing one record per CDR3 protein. This sample has about 890,000 distinct CDR3 sequences; roughly an eighth occur once, and the top ten carry around 1.5%. This sample also belongs to another study, concerning yellow fever vaccine responses in identical twins.

Sequenced input: PBMCs. These receptors all stem from a woman between 18 and 29 years old in good health.

This clonotype was recorded many times. The chain is built from TRBV12-3 or TRBV12-4 and TRBJ2-2, with 9 nucleotides matching TRBD1. This CDR3 is 14 amino acids long. V dropped 5 bases and J dropped 4; count of bases not matched to a gene: 2. The CDR3 region is CASSATGGTGELFF. CDR3 bases: TGTGCCAGCAGTGCGACAGGGGGCACCGGGGAGCTGTTTTTT.

The genes are TRBV20-1 and TRBJ2-5; perhaps TRBD1 as D (6 bases). Germline values: CDR1 DFQATT, CDR2 SNEGSKA (reference sequence). CDR3 length: 12 residues. V was pared by 4 bases and J by 5 bases, with 11 bases between. In nucleotides, the CDR3 is TGCAGTGCTACGGACCAGGGGGAGACCCAGTACTTC. Translating gives CSATDQGETQYF.

CDR3 sequence reads: CASSSRIGLAGFWHGSYNEQFF. DNA of the CDR3: TGTGCCAGCAGCTCACGGATTGGACTAGCGGGATTTTGGCACGGCTCCTACAATGAGCAGTTCTTC. The rearrangement links TRBV7-1 to TRBJ2-1; 12 nucleotides line up with TRBD2. TRBV7-1 is identified as an open reading frame with a role that is uncertain. This CDR3 has 22 amino acids. The V segment lost 2 bases and the J segment 0 bases; nucleotides outside the gene matches: 17.

This clonotype has only a few counts. V usage is TRBV7-9 and J usage is TRBJ2-1; 11 nucleotides line up with TRBD2. Germline V CDR1 and CDR2: SEHNR, FQNEAQ (reference sequence). This CDR3 region has 15 residues. The V gene end was trimmed by 5 bases and the J gene end by 9 bases; junction bases not matched to a gene: 9. CDR3 sequence (DNA): TGTGCCAGCAGCAGAACTAGCGGGAGTTATCTTGAGCAGTTCTTC. It translates to CASSRTSGSYLEQFF.

This clonotype was picked up a small number of times. V is TRBV20-1 and J is TRBJ1-1, with a weak D call TRBD1 (6 bases). CDR1 and CDR2 (germline): DFQATT, SNEGSKA (reference sequence). The CDR3 is 15 amino acids. Trimming shortened V by 0 bases and J by 4 bases, and 15 bases separated the two germline ends. This CDR3 is CSAREIGQWSTEAFF. CDR3 DNA sequence: TGCAGTGCTAGAGAGATCGGACAGTGGAGCACTGAAGCTTTCTTT.

The chain combines TRBV2 with TRBJ2-1, with 13 positions matching TRBD2. The CDR3 has 17 residues. Germline loops: CDR1 SNHLY, CDR2 FYNNEI. V was clipped by 6 bases and J by 9 bases; unmatched bases: 14. CDR3 coding DNA: TGTGCCAGCAGCCCCCCACCCCCGGGACTAGCGGGATTTGAGCAGTTCTTC. Protein product: CASSPPPPGLAGFEQFF. The complete variable domain, with remaining parts taken from reference TRBV2 and TRBJ2-1, reads EPEVTQTPSHQVTQMGQEVILRCVPISNHLYFYWYRQILGQKVEFLVSFYNNEISEKSEIFDDQFSVERPDGSNFTLKIRSTKLEDSAMYFCASSPPPPGLAGFEQFFGPGTRLTVL.

This clonotype was picked up a small number of times. The chain recombines TRBV28 with TRBJ2-7; 7 nucleotides match TRBD2. V was clipped by 10 bases and J by 3 bases; unmatched bases: 9. This CDR3 has 13 amino acids. The germline V gene encodes CDR1 MDHEN and CDR2 SYDVKM. CDR3 in DNA: TGTGCCACCGCGCTAGCGGATTACTACGAGCAGTACTTC. It encodes CATALADYYEQYF.

This clonotype showed up just a few times. The chain joins TRBV28 to TRBJ2-7, with TRBD2 identical over 10 bases. The germline CDR1 and CDR2 sequences are MDHEN and SYDVKM. This CDR3 contains 16 residues. V shed 5 bases, J shed 3 bases, and the junction held 10 bases outside the gene matches. In DNA form, the CDR3 reads TGTGCCAGCAGTAACCTTCGACTAGCGGGTGGCTACGAGCAGTACTTC. Its translation: CASSNLRLAGGYEQYF.

In DNA form, the CDR3 reads TGTGCCTCCAGGACTAGCGGGAGGGGGCTCTCTGGGGCCAACGTCCTGACTTTC. Its protein product is CASRTSGRGLSGANVLTF. J is TRBJ2-6 and V is TRBV11-2; 15 bases line up with TRBD2. V lost 11 bases and J lost 0; bases outside the gene matches: 8. The CDR3 has 18 amino acids. Germline values: CDR1 SGHAT, CDR2 FQNNGV.

This clonotype was recorded at least ten times. The rearrangement joins TRBV12-3 or TRBV12-4 to TRBJ1-1; D not resolved. The CDR3 runs 14 residues. V was pared by 5 bases and J by 10 bases, with 20 bases between. CDR3 coding DNA: TGTGCCAGCAGTCCGGGAGGAGAAGGGTTGCGAGCTTTCTTT. This sequence encodes CASSPGGEGLRAFF.

The V call is TRBV3-1, the J call TRBJ2-2; D gene unclear. The length of the CDR3 is 13 residues. CDR1 and CDR2 (germline): LGHDT, YNNKEL (reference sequence). V was trimmed by 10 bases and J by 0 bases, leaving 9 bases between them. The CDR3 bases are TGTGCCACGACTCGAACGAACACCGGGGAGCTGTTTTTT. Translation gives CATTRTNTGELFF.

The J gene is TRBJ2-7, the V gene TRBV7-2; TRBD2 aligns across 7 bases. V was clipped by 1 base and J by 0 bases; unmatched bases: 3. Germline CDR1 reads SGHTA; CDR2 reads FQGNSA. This CDR3 region has 15 residues. The CDR3 nucleotides are TGTGCCAGCAGCTTAGGGGCGGGGGACTCCTACGAGCAGTACTTC. As protein: CASSLGAGDSYEQYF.

This clonotype was seen only a few times. The V and J genes are TRBV5-6 and TRBJ1-5; 9 nucleotides line up with TRBD1. V shed 4 bases, J shed 0 bases, and the junction held 5 bases outside the gene matches. The CDR3 runs 16 residues. In germline, CDR1 is SGHDT, CDR2 YYEEEE. The CDR3, as DNA: TGTGCCAGCAGCCGGACAGGGGCCGGTAGCAATCAGCCCCAGCATTTT. This translates into CASSRTGAGSNQPQHF. The full variable domain, rest sourced from reference TRBV5-6 and TRBJ1-5, is DAGVTQSPTHLIKTRGQQVTLRCSPKSGHDTVSWYQQALGQGPQFIFQYYEEEERQRGNFPDRFSGHQFPNYSSELNVNALLLGDSALYLCASSRTGAGSNQPQHFGDGTRLSIL.

The V gene is TRBV28, the J gene TRBJ1-2, with D maybe TRBD1 (5 bases). The CDR3 totals 15 residues. The germline V and J ends were trimmed by 1 base and 4 bases, with 13 bases remaining between them. Germline lookup yields CDR1 MDHEN and CDR2 SYDVKM. Here the CDR3 reads CASSLSGGFSYGYTF. The CDR3 nucleotides are TGTGCCAGCAGTTTATCCGGGGGTTTCTCCTATGGCTACACCTTC.

This clonotype was seen only a few times. The rearrangement links TRBV12-3 or TRBV12-4 to TRBJ2-3; D gene unclear. Between the trimmed V and J ends, which lost 6 bases and 3 bases, there was a span of 4 bases. This CDR3 spans 11 amino acids. The CDR3 DNA follows: TGTGCCAGCAGGTGGACAGATACGCAGTATTTT. Its translation: CASRWTDTQYF.

This clonotype was counted between two and nine times. V is TRBV29-1 and J is TRBJ2-4, with D perhaps TRBD1 or TRBD2 (5 bases each). CDR1 and CDR2 from the germline V gene are SQVTM and ANQGSEA. Trimming removed 4 bases at V and 0 bases at J, with 10 bases between. The CDR3 has 14 residues. In nucleotides, the CDR3 is TGCAGCGTTGGAAGGGACGGAGCCAAAAACATTCAGTACTTC. Protein: CSVGRDGAKNIQYF.

The rearrangement links TRBV20-1 to TRBJ2-5, with 10 positions matching TRBD1. The germline CDR1 and CDR2 sequences are DFQATT and SNEGSKA (reference sequence). Unmatched junction bases numbered 3, after V lost 0 bases and J lost 2 bases. This CDR3 has 15 amino acids. CDR3 loop: CSARDKDRGQETQYF. CDR3 sequence (DNA): TGCAGTGCTAGAGATAAGGACAGGGGGCAAGAGACCCAGTACTTC.

This clonotype showed up many times. The chain employs TRBV7-9 and TRBJ1-2; no clear D gene. V was trimmed by 5 bases and J by 0 bases, leaving 4 bases between them. Per the germline V gene, CDR1 is SEHNR and CDR2 is FQNEAQ (reference sequence). The CDR3 runs 12 residues. The CDR3 reads CASSEANYGYTF. CDR3 nucleotide sequence: TGTGCCAGCAGCGAAGCTAACTATGGCTACACCTTC.

The chain uses TRBV18 and TRBJ2-4, with 9 bases aligning to TRBD1. The germline V gene has CDR1 KGHSH and CDR2 LQKENI. J gave up 7 bases and V 5 bases, and 9 bases lay outside the gene matches. The CDR3 runs 15 residues. CDR3 residues: CASSYRQGGSNIQYF. As DNA, the CDR3 is TGTGCCAGCTCATACCGACAGGGGGGGAGTAACATTCAGTACTTC.

The table lists this clonotype with a few counts. This rearrangement joins TRBV14 to TRBJ2-7; 7 nucleotides align to TRBD1. The CDR3 contains 13 residues. The V gene's germline CDR1 is SGHDN and CDR2 FVKESK. The V segment lost 6 bases and the J segment 4 bases; nucleotides outside the gene matches: 6. CDR3 sequence: CASSERDRYEQYV. CDR3 bases: TGTGCCAGCAGTGAACGGGACAGATACGAGCAGTACGTC.

This chain joins TRBV4-1 and TRBJ2-7; TRBD1 matches at 7 bases. Unmatched junction bases numbered 3, after V lost 0 bases and J lost 4 bases. There are 14 residues in the CDR3. Germline CDR1 reads MGHRA; CDR2 reads YSYEKL. The CDR3 is CASSQEGQIYEQYF. The DNA of the CDR3 is TGCGCCAGCAGCCAAGAGGGACAGATTTACGAGCAGTACTTC.

This clonotype was recorded a few times. The CDR3: CASSYPRTDTQYF. CDR3 sequence (DNA): TGTGCCAGCAGTTACCCCCGCACAGATACGCAGTATTTT. The genes are TRBV2 and TRBJ2-3; D call uncertain. Trimming shortened V by 5 bases and J by 1 base, and 7 bases separated the two germline ends. Germline lookup yields CDR1 SNHLY and CDR2 FYNNEI. The CDR3 consists of 13 residues.

Many counts were recorded for this clonotype. The chain links TRBV7-9 to TRBJ1-6, with 9 bases fitting TRBD1. Germline trimming cut 0 bases from V and 2 bases from J; bases unmatched to any gene: 2. The CDR3 extends over 17 amino acids. From germline, CDR1 is SEHNR and CDR2 FQNEAQ (reference sequence). CDR3 sequence: CASSLAQGAAYNSPLHF. For the CDR3, the DNA is TGTGCCAGCAGCTTAGCACAGGGGGCGGCCTATAATTCACCCCTCCACTTT.

There are a few counts of this clonotype. In DNA, the CDR3 is TGTGCCAGCAGCACCCGGACAGGGTCAGGCACTGAAGCTTTCTTT. The encoded protein is CASSTRTGSGTEAFF. This chain connects TRBV7-8 to TRBJ1-1, with TRBD1 identical over 8 bases. V shed 5 bases and J 4 bases; nucleotides not matched to a gene: 9. Germline CDR1 and CDR2: SGHVS and FQNEAQ. The length of the CDR3 is 15 residues. The full variable domain, in which reference TRBV7-8 and TRBJ1-1 provide the parts outside the CDR3, is GAGVSQSPRYKVAKRGQDVALRCDPISGHVSLFWYQQALGQGPEFLTYFQNEAQLDKSGLPSDRFFAERPEGSVSTLKIQRTQQEDSAVYLCASSTRTGSGTEAFFGQGTRLTVV.

This clonotype was detected ten times or more. V gene TRBV7-9 combines with J gene TRBJ2-1, with 14 bases matching TRBD2. The CDR3 runs 15 residues. Unmatched junction bases numbered 3, after V lost 5 bases and J lost 6 bases. CDR1 and CDR2 from the germline V gene are SEHNR and FQNEAQ (reference sequence). This CDR3 is CASSKGLAGGNEQFF. The CDR3, as DNA: TGTGCCAGCAGCAAAGGACTAGCGGGAGGCAATGAGCAGTTCTTC.

There are a few counts of this clonotype. The rearrangement links TRBV7-9 to TRBJ1-5; 8 bases fit TRBD1. V lost 5 bases and J lost 0; bases outside the gene matches: 6. The CDR3 loop spans 16 amino acids. The V gene's germline CDR1 is SEHNR and CDR2 FQNEAQ (reference sequence). The CDR3 spells CASSTYDRGSNQPQHF. CDR3 DNA: TGTGCCAGCAGCACCTACGACAGGGGTAGCAATCAGCCCCAGCATTTT.

The gene calls are TRBV29-1 and TRBJ2-5; 10 bases are shared with TRBD2. CDR3 length equals 15 residues. J gave up 2 bases and V 1 base, and 4 bases lay outside the gene matches. CDR1 SQVTM and CDR2 ANQGSEA come from the germline V gene. The CDR3 is CSVEGLAGVQETQYF. The CDR3 region has the DNA TGCAGCGTTGAAGGTCTAGCGGGGGTGCAAGAGACCCAGTACTTC.

This clonotype was found many times. The genes are TRBV2 and TRBJ2-1; 13 bases are shared with TRBD2. The trim removed 2 bases at V and 5 bases at J, leaving 6 bases unmatched. This CDR3 has 17 amino acids. CDR1 and CDR2 (germline): SNHLY, FYNNEI. This CDR3 is CASSERLGTSGDNEQFF. The CDR3 bases are TGTGCCAGCAGTGAAAGATTAGGGACTAGCGGGGACAATGAGCAGTTCTTC.

This clonotype was seen repeatedly, ten times or more. The J gene is TRBJ1-2, the V gene TRBV28; 8 nucleotides match TRBD1. Germline CDR1 is MDHEN and CDR2 is SYDVKM. The CDR3 totals 15 residues. J gave up 6 bases and V 5 bases, and 11 bases lay outside the gene matches. The CDR3 region has the DNA TGTGCCAGCAGTGGGACCGGGACAGGCAGTAATGGCTACACCTTC. Amino acids: CASSGTGTGSNGYTF.

This clonotype was observed a few times. The chain employs TRBV12-3 or TRBV12-4 and TRBJ2-2; 9 bases match TRBD2. CDR3 length: 16 amino acids. With 2 bases clipped from V and 7 bases from J, the junction kept 8 bases outside the gene matches. CDR3 sequence: CASSLYLAGTGGELFF. The DNA of the CDR3 is TGTGCCAGCAGTTTATATCTAGCGGGAACGGGCGGGGAGCTGTTTTTT.